The entry below describes one T cell receptor (beta chain). What it binds is unknown. The data were obtained in a study of identical twins. The study, taken as a whole, reports: Possibly, invariant MAIT and iNKT cells partly confounded zero-insertion analyses. Abundant beta clonotypes from cord blood bore fewer insertions; memory repertoires lacked this pattern.

Germline V gives CDR1 LNHDA, CDR2 SQIVND (reference sequence). The ends were cut back, 3 bases at V and 4 bases at J, with 10 bases in the middle. The CDR3 length is 14 residues. Via MiXCR, TCRdb re-called the 5' RACE reads, giving one row per CDR3 protein. The sample holds 250,000 or so distinct CDR3 sequences, 5.5% to 8% seen once. These same records also appear under a second study, on yellow fever vaccine responses in identical twins. That paper adds: Vaccine T cell responses of twins reportedly seemed partly convergent and partly personalized.

This TCR derives from a young woman in good health. The chain recombines TRBV19 with TRBJ2-4, with D possibly being TRBD1 (6 bases). Sequencing was performed on memory (CD45RO+) T cells sorted from blood. Written as DNA, the CDR3 is TGTGCCAGTAGTATCGGGACACGAAAAAACATTCAGTACTTC. Translating it yields CASSIGTRKNIQYF.